This T cell receptor (beta chain) derives from a study of cytomegalovirus exposure and HLA in healthy donors. The overall study: Ancestry clustering placed around four fifths of 350 to 500 genotyped donors in the Caucasian-associated cluster.

In germline, CDR1 is SGDLS, CDR2 YYNGEE. V gave up 2 bases and J gave up 4 bases; unmatched junction bases: 7. CDR3 length: 16 residues. Remarks on this clone: Antigen unknown.

The study's findings and limits: V segments that were indistinguishable, TRBV6-2 and TRBV6-3 among them, were omitted from analysis. Association of roughly 18,000 TCR beta sequences with HLA alleles was found at 0.05 false discovery rate in a later analysis. Analyzed later, most CMV-associated TCR beta chains appeared HLA-restricted.

With 60 Vbeta and 13 Jbeta primers, the PCR was carried out. Measured with immunoSEQ multiplex PCR; TCRdb has only the in-frame clones, and not every one. Of under 200,000 clones in the sample, 70% to 80% were seen once. The sequenced material came from PBMCs. The origin of this receptor is a man aged 25 to 45 in good health and CMV-seropositive. The genes are TRBV9 and TRBJ2-1; 9 nucleotides match TRBD2. The CDR3 DNA is TGTGCCAGCAGCGTTGAGGGGCGGGGGGGTTACAATGAGCAGTTCTTC. This translates into CASSVEGRGGYNEQFF.